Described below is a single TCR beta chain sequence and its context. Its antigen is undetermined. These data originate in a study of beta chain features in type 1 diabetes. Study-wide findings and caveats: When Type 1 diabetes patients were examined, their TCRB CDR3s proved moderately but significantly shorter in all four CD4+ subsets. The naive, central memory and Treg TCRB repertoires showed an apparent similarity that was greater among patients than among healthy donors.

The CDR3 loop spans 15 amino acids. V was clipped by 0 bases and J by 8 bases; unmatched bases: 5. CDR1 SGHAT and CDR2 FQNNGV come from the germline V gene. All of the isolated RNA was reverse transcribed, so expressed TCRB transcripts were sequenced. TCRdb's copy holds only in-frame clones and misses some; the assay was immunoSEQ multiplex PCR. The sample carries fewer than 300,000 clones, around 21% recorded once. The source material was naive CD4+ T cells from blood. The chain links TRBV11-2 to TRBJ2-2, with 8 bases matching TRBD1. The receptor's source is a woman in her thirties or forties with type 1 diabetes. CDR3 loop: CASSLETGGRGELFF. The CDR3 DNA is TGTGCCAGCAGCTTAGAAACAGGGGGTCGAGGGGAGCTGTTTTTT.